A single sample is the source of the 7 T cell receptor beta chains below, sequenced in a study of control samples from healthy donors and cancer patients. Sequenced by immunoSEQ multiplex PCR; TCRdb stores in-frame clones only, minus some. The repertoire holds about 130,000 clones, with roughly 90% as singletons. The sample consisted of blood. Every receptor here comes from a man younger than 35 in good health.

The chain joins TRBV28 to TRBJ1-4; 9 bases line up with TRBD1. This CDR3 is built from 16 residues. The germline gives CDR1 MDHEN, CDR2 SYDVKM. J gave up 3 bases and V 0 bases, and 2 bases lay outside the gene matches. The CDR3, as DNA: TGTGCCAGCAGTTTATGGGGACAGGGCCCTAATGAAAAACTGTTTTTT. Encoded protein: CASSLWGQGPNEKLFF.

The DNA for the CDR3 is TGTGCCAGCAGTTTATCGATGGGAGGAAACACCATATATTTT. Amino acid sequence: CASSLSMGGNTIYF. The chain joins TRBV27 to TRBJ1-3; D unresolved. Per the germline V gene, CDR1 is MNHEY and CDR2 is SMNVEV (reference sequence). The ends were cut back, 0 bases at V and 4 bases at J, with 7 bases in the middle. The CDR3 is 14 amino acids.

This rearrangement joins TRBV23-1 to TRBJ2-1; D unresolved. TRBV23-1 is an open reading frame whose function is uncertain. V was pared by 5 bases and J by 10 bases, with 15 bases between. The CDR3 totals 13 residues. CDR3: CASSTVTNNEQFF. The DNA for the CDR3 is TGCGCCAGCAGTACGGTGACGAATAACGAGCAGTTCTTC.

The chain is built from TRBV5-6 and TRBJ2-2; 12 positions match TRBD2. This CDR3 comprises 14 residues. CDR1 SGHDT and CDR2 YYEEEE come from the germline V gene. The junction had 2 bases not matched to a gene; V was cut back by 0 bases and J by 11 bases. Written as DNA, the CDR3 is TGTGCCAGCAGCTTGGGACTAGCGGGAGCTGAGCTGTTTTTT. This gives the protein CASSLGLAGAELFF.

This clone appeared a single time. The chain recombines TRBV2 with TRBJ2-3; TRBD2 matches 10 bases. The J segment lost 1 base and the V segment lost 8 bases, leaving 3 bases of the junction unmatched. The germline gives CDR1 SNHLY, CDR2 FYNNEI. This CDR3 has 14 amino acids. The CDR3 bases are TGTGCCAGCCCTCTAGCGGGGGGCACAGATACGCAGTATTTT. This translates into CASPLAGGTDTQYF.

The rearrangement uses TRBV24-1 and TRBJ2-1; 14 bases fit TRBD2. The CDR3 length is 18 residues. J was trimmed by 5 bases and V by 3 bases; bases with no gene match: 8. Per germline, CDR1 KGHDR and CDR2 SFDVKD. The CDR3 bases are TGTGCCACCAGTGATCCCCGACTAGCGGGGGGGCGAGACAATGAGCAGTTCTTC. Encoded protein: CATSDPRLAGGRDNEQFF.

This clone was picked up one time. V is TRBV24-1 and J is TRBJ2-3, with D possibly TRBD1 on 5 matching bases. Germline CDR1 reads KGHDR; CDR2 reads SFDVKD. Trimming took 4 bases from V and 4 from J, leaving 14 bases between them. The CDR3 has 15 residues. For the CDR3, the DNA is TGTGCCACCAGTGAGACCAGGGTTCCCGCAGATACGCAGTATTTT. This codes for CATSETRVPADTQYF.